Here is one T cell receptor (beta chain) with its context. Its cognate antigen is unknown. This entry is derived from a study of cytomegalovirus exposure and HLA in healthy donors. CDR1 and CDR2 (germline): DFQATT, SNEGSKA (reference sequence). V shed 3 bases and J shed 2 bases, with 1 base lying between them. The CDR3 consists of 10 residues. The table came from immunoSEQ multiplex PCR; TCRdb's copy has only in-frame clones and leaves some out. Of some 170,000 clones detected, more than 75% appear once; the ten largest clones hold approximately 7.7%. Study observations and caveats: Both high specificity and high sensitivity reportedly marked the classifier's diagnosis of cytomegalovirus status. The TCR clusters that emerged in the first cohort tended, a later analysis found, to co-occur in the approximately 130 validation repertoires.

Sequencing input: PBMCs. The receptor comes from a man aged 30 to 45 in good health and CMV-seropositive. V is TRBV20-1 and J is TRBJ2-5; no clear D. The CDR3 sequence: CSARQETQYF. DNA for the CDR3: TGCAGTGCTAGGCAAGAGACCCAGTACTTC.